The table lists the clone carrying this TCR beta chain with many counts. These data originate in a study of CD8+CD57+ T cells in acquired aplastic anemia. Trimming removed 8 bases from V and 4 bases from J; junction bases left unmatched: 4. CDR1 SNHLY and CDR2 FYNNEI come from the germline V gene. The CDR3 has 14 residues. Previously, flow cytometry had revealed CD8+CD57+ cell expansion in the patients chosen for sequencing. TCR beta VDJ and CDR3 profiling used genomic DNA as template. TCRdb called the reads again in MiXCR, with one record for every CDR3 protein. The sample comprises 100,000 to 150,000 distinct CDR3 sequences, 30% to 45% of which are singletons, and around 2.5% rests with the top ten.

This TCR came from a human donor with aplastic anemia. The sequenced sample consisted of sorted CD4+, CD8+, or CD8+CD57+ T cells (not recorded which) from PBMCs. V is TRBV2 and J is TRBJ2-2, with 10 bases aligning to TRBD2. This CDR3 reads CASDASGGTGELFF. As DNA, the CDR3 is TGTGCCAGCGACGCTAGCGGGGGCACCGGGGAGCTGTTTTTT.